The T cell receptor (beta chain) under discussion was sequenced for a study of CD8 T cells in Susac syndrome. TCR beta from blood CD8+ and CD4+ T cells was sequenced. Controls matched for age and sex were healthy donors. TEMRA cells were FACS-enriched, unlike CD8+ and CD4+ T cells, which were negatively isolated. RNA totalling roughly 0.45 to 1 ug underwent reverse transcription with random hexamers. Amplification of TCR beta CDR3 by immunoSEQ multiplex PCR spanned 54 Vbeta and 13 Jbeta. TCRdb redid the calling of the immunoSEQ multiplex PCR reads with MiXCR, one entry per CDR3 protein. The repertoire holds under 200,000 distinct CDR3 sequences, with 85% to 95% as singletons. Germline CDR1 SEHNR, CDR2 FQNEAQ (reference sequence). V lost 0 bases to trimming and J lost 3 bases; unmatched junction nucleotides: 7. The CDR3 is made up of 16 amino acids.

The specimen was CD4+ T cells from PBMCs. The chain has TRBV7-9 and TRBJ2-5; TRBD2 matches 7 bases. The TCR sequence derives from a human donor in good health. The CDR3 DNA reads as TGTGCCAGCAGCTTAGCGCCTCAGCGGGATAAAGAGACCCAGTACTTC. This gives the protein CASSLAPQRDKETQYF.